This TCR beta chain was retrieved from a study of T-cell reconstitution after alpha-beta-depleted transplantation in children. Germline V gives CDR1 MDHEN, CDR2 SYDVKM. This CDR3 spans 11 amino acids. Trimming shortened V by 6 bases and J by 14 bases, and 11 bases separated the two germline ends. TCRbeta library construction was performed incorporating unique molecular identifiers. Each CDR3 protein is one row after TCRdb ran MiXCR on the PCR reads. The data hold about 610,000 distinct CDR3 sequences, with over 9.5% observed a single time. This clonotype was detected only a few times. The sequencing here drew on PBMCs from the stem cell graft donor, taken from the stem cell graft. This sequence joins TRBV28 and TRBJ1-6; D remains ambiguous. This clonotype was obtained from a human donor who donated a stem cell graft to a child with acute myeloid leukemia. Here the CDR3 DNA reads TGTGCCAGCAGCCCCACGGGATCCCTCCACTTT. Translation gives CASSPTGSLHF.